A selection of T cell receptor beta chains follows, all from one sample in a study of blood T cell repertoires in COVID-19. TCRdb's copy holds only in-frame clones and misses some; the assay was immunoSEQ multiplex PCR. The data hold around 56,000 clones, with around four fifths observed a single time. The sequencing input was peripheral blood. These receptors were collected from a woman aged 70-85 years with acute or convalescent COVID-19. CDR3s leave out the opening cysteine and the closing phenylalanine or tryptophan. Fields, in order: J gene, V gene, CDR3 protein.

TRBJ2-2,TRBV2,ASRWGPSGELF
TRBJ2-5,TRBV5-1,ASSRSGQETQY
TRBJ2-2,TRBV9,ASSVAVGTSGGTGELF
TRBJ1-6,TRBV7-2,ASSFHRDLNSPLH
TRBJ1-1,TRBV9,ASRKDTGGTEAF
TRBJ2-1,TRBV5-6,ASTPGGRANNEQF
TRBJ1-5,TRBV7-8,ASSLSTGPINQPQH
TRBJ2-2,TRBV10-3,AISHTGELF
TRBJ1-2,TRBV27,ASSSVGLQGFNYGYT
TRBJ1-1,TRBV25-1,ASSPNRDSQFTEAF
TRBJ2-6,TRBV7-8,ASRASGANVLT
TRBJ2-3,TRBV7-9,ASSRYRVRTDTQY
TRBJ1-1,TRBV3-1/TRBV3-2,ASSQKGGGTEAF
TRBJ2-6,TRBV10-3,AISDSISSNSGANVLT
TRBJ1-4,TRBV19,ASSVRDSATGGEKLF
TRBJ2-5,TRBV15,ATSRGRGTQETQY
TRBJ2-1,TRBV12-5,ASGLLRLAGGPSEQF
TRBJ1-2,TRBV5-4,ASSLRDREGGYT
TRBJ1-1,TRBV11-2,ASSLASEAF
TRBJ2-1,TRBV15,ATSRGRQGAYNEQF
TRBJ1-1,TRBV9,ASSMSRENAEAF
TRBJ2-5,TRBV9,ASSVGGQNLQETQY
TRBJ1-4,TRBV6-5,ASSYGGATNEKLF
TRBJ1-2,TRBV12-3/TRBV12-4,ASSFLGAGGYT
TRBJ1-5,TRBV23-1,ASSQSGRGLGQPQH
TRBJ2-7,TRBV5-1,ASSSRQSGYEQY
TRBJ2-3,TRBV7-6,ASSRRPFATDTQY
TRBJ2-5,TRBV14,ASSRLRYQETQY
TRBJ1-2,TRBV27,ATTLGAGSHGYT
TRBJ1-2,TRBV7-9,ASSSTGIYGYT
TRBJ2-4,TRBV6-2/TRBV6-3,ASSYPSGIAKNIQY
TRBJ1-1,TRBV10-3,AISQRAETEAF
TRBJ2-5,TRBV18,ASSPFRDQETQY
TRBJ1-2,TRBV9,ASSREAGLHGYT
TRBJ1-4,TRBV5-6,ASSLATGVDEKLF
TRBJ2-1,TRBV25-1,ASSEWGLAGAYNEQF
TRBJ1-5,TRBV6-5,ASTRGTVPNQPQH
TRBJ1-2,TRBV5-1,ASSLGSAAVYGYT
TRBJ2-1,TRBV3-1/TRBV3-2,ASNLGLAGGSEQF
TRBJ2-4,TRBV7-6,ASSFQGVQY
TRBJ1-1,TRBV30,AWNRILNTEAF
TRBJ1-5,TRBV12-2,ASRLGQRLQPQH
TRBJ1-6,TRBV6-1,ASSEQQGAMYRSPLH
TRBJ1-1,TRBV5-1,ASSLAVTENTEAF
TRBJ2-1,TRBV27,ASSLAGGYNEQF
TRBJ2-3,TRBV2,ASRGGGSTTDTQY
TRBJ1-4,TRBV5-1,ASSRRTGGGEKLF
TRBJ1-4,TRBV30,AWSVGQPLGKLF
TRBJ2-7,TRBV5-5,ASTRPTGQRVYEQY
TRBJ2-3,TRBV5-4,ASSLAGLAGRTDTQY
TRBJ1-3,TRBV7-9,ASSVTVPGNTIY
TRBJ1-1,TRBV7-9,ASSFGGGNTEAF
TRBJ1-5,TRBV30,AWSVVGTGGTQPQH